This T cell receptor beta chain came from a study of T cell changes during pregnancy in multiple sclerosis. TCRdb's copy holds only in-frame clones and misses some; the assay was immunoSEQ multiplex PCR. The profile shows some 90,000 clones, 91% of them singletons. The input for sequencing was peripheral blood, taken after pregnancy. The clonotype originates from a female donor in good health, enrolled as a control in a pregnancy study.

CDR3 nucleotide sequence: TGTGCCAGTAGTATTACTCATGGCGCGGGGCTGAACACTGAAGCTTTCTTT. It is translated as CASSITHGAGLNTEAFF. The rearrangement joins TRBV19 to TRBJ1-1, with a possible D match to TRBD1 (5 bases). V was cut by 3 bases and J by 0 bases, with 17 bases left in between. Germline lookup yields CDR1 LNHDA and CDR2 SQIVND (reference sequence). The CDR3 has 17 residues.